What follows are 31 T cell receptor beta chains derived from one specimen sequenced in a study of neurological immune-mediated disorders (dated by TCRdb to the late 2010s). The library was obtained by 5' RACE. Sequenced using an Illumina HiSeq 2500. TCRdb reprocessing: public reads trimmed at Q25 with fastp, clones called with MiXCR, in-frame beta chains kept. A single entry per CDR3 protein holds the most common genes and DNA from its merged rows. The sample profile shows about 60,000 distinct CDR3 sequences; approximately 4.4% of them were found once. Roughly 3.1% of the sample lies in the top ten. The sequencing input was PBMCs. The receptors come from a middle-aged man with multiple sclerosis.

This clonotype appeared many times. The V and J genes are TRBV28 and TRBJ2-7, with 13 positions matching TRBD2. The CDR3 has 17 amino acids. CDR1 is MDHEN, CDR2 SYDVKM, per germline. With 4 bases clipped from V and 2 bases from J, the junction kept 8 bases outside the gene matches. The CDR3 nucleotides read TGTGCCAGCAGTTCAGGTGCCGGGACTAGCGGGACCTACGAGCAGTACTTC. Translation: CASSSGAGTSGTYEQYF. The full variable domain, its missing parts supplied by reference TRBV28 and TRBJ2-7, is DVKVTQSSRYLVKRTGEKVFLECVQDMDHENMFWYRQDPGLGLRLIYFSYDVKMKEKGDIPEGYSVSREKKERFSLILESASTNQTSMYLCASSSGAGTSGTYEQYFGPGTRLTVT.

The table lists this clonotype with many counts. V gene TRBV14 combines with J gene TRBJ2-7; 9 bases are a match to TRBD1. CDR1 SGHDN and CDR2 FVKESK come from the germline V gene. The V segment lost 6 bases and the J segment 5 bases; nucleotides outside the gene matches: 5. The CDR3 loop spans 13 amino acids. This chain's CDR3 is CASSPDRGHEQYF. As DNA, the CDR3 is TGTGCCAGCAGTCCGGACAGGGGACACGAGCAGTACTTC.

In its sample, this clonotype is medium-sized. The chain carries TRBV12-3 or TRBV12-4 and TRBJ2-3; D ambiguous. V was cut by 6 bases and J by 7 bases, with 8 bases left in between. This CDR3 comprises 11 residues. CDR3 DNA: TGTGCCAGCAGCTCTCCTCATACGCAGTATTTT. This codes for CASSSPHTQYF.

At least ten counts were recorded for this clonotype. V usage is TRBV7-9 and J usage is TRBJ2-1; no firm D call. This CDR3 region has 15 residues. V lost 7 bases and J lost 0, with 13 bases in between. CDR1 and CDR2 (germline): SEHNR, FQNEAQ (reference sequence). The DNA of the CDR3 is TGTGCCAGCAACGTAGAAGGGTACTCCTACAATGAGCAGTTCTTC. Amino acid sequence: CASNVEGYSYNEQFF.

This clonotype was observed at least ten times. V and J are TRBV20-1 and TRBJ2-3, with TRBD2 matching over 15 bases. CDR3 size: 16 residues. V shed 5 bases and J 6 bases; nucleotides not matched to a gene: 9. Looked up from germline, CDR1 is DFQATT and CDR2 is SNEGSKA (reference sequence). The CDR3 loop reads CSAGRTSGGAGDTQYF. The CDR3 DNA sequence: TGCAGTGCTGGTCGGACTAGCGGGGGGGCCGGGGATACGCAGTATTTT.

This chain links TRBV5-1 with TRBJ1-1, with D perhaps TRBD1 (5 bases). Germline V gives CDR1 SGHRS, CDR2 YFSETQ. The CDR3 runs 15 residues. Trimming took 0 bases from V and 4 from J, leaving 13 bases between them. CDR3 region: CASSLVRVGSTEAFF. The CDR3 region has the DNA TGCGCCAGCAGCTTGGTCAGGGTGGGCTCCACTGAAGCTTTCTTT.

The chain combines TRBV2 with TRBJ2-1; 8 bases map to TRBD2. Germline V gene sequence: CDR1 SNHLY, CDR2 FYNNEI. Trimming took 4 bases from V and 3 from J; bases not matched to a gene: 2. The CDR3 covers 14 residues. This CDR3 is CASSALADYNEQFF. The CDR3 DNA follows: TGTGCCAGCAGTGCACTAGCGGACTACAATGAGCAGTTCTTC.

This clonotype came up many times. The rearrangement joins TRBV7-3 to TRBJ2-3; weak D call: TRBD1 (5 bases). Germline CDR1 reads SGHTA; CDR2 reads FQGTGA. Trimming stripped 2 bases from V and 7 bases from J, with 19 bases between. This CDR3 has 16 amino acids. In nucleotides, the CDR3 is TGTGCCAGCAGCTTAGGCGGCCCGTTGGGGCTTTATACGCAGTATTTT. Amino acid sequence: CASSLGGPLGLYTQYF.

This clonotype was seen many times. This chain uses TRBV29-1 with TRBJ2-5; D gene ambiguous. The V end was cut by 5 bases, the J end by 6 bases, with 7 bases between. The CDR3 runs 10 residues. Germline V gene lookup returns CDR1 SQVTM and CDR2 ANQGSEA. CDR3 DNA sequence: TGCAGCGTTCGCATGCAGACCCAGTACTTC. Protein: CSVRMQTQYF.

This clonotype was seen many times. The rearrangement joins TRBV7-3 to TRBJ1-1; D perhaps matches TRBD1 (5 bases). V gave up 3 bases and J gave up 1 base, with 6 bases separating them. The CDR3 spans 13 residues. CDR1 is SGHTA, CDR2 FQGTGA, per germline. The CDR3 reads CASSFQGNTEAFF. As DNA, the CDR3 is TGTGCCAGCAGCTTCCAGGGGAACACTGAAGCTTTCTTT.

A few counts support this clonotype. The chain couples TRBV14 to TRBJ2-6; D is ambiguous. CDR3 length: 15 amino acids. Germline loops: CDR1 SGHDN, CDR2 FVKESK. V was pared by 2 bases and J by 0 bases, with 5 bases between. DNA of the CDR3: TGTGCCAGCAGCCAAATTATCTCTGGGGCCAACGTCCTGACTTTC. It translates to CASSQIISGANVLTF.

This clonotype was seen ten or more times. The chain is built from TRBV5-1 and TRBJ2-3, with 8 bases that match TRBD1. The CDR3 sequence is 18 residues long. Germline V gene data show CDR1 as SGHRS and CDR2 as YFSETQ. V gave up 3 bases and J gave up 2 bases; unmatched junction bases: 14. The CDR3 coding sequence is TGCGCCAGCAGCTCTTCCTTTCGTACAGGGGGTGTCACAGATACGCAGTATTTT. As protein: CASSSSFRTGGVTDTQYF.

This clonotype was recorded at least ten times. J is TRBJ2-1 and V is TRBV5-1; TRBD2 matches 8 bases. CDR1 and CDR2 (germline): SGHRS, YFSETQ. After removal of 1 base from V and 4 bases from J, the junction contained 7 bases not matched to a gene. This CDR3 is built from 16 residues. DNA of the CDR3: TGCGCCAGCAGCTTGAGATTTAGCGGGGCATACAATGAGCAGTTCTTC. Amino acids: CASSLRFSGAYNEQFF.

This clonotype was counted at least ten times. The V gene is TRBV7-2, the J gene TRBJ2-7, with TRBD2 matching over 9 bases. The CDR3 covers 18 residues. V lost 1 base, J lost 2 bases, and 12 bases stayed unmatched. CDR1 SGHTA and CDR2 FQGNSA come from the germline V gene. CDR3 region: CASSLVGSASGMTYEQYF. The CDR3 DNA reads TGTGCCAGCAGCTTAGTCGGCTCGGCTAGCGGGATGACCTACGAGCAGTACTTC.

This chain uses TRBV20-1 with TRBJ2-1, with 8 bases matching TRBD2. The germline gives CDR1 DFQATT, CDR2 SNEGSKA (reference sequence). The CDR3 extends over 17 amino acids. Germline trimming cut 4 bases from V and 0 bases from J; bases unmatched to any gene: 11. CDR3 loop: CSAILRWSGSSYNEQFF. The CDR3 DNA reads TGCAGTGCTATCCTAAGGTGGAGCGGGAGCTCCTACAATGAGCAGTTCTTC.

The sample holds many counts of this clonotype. The chain uses TRBV6-1 and TRBJ2-1; D is ambiguous. Trimming removed 1 base at V and 8 bases at J, with 15 bases between. CDR1 is MNHNS, CDR2 SASEGT, per germline. CDR3 length equals 15 residues. CDR3 sequence (DNA): TGTGCCAGCAGTGAAGGTTTAGTTTCTCGCGATGAGCAGTTCTTC. It specifies CASSEGLVSRDEQFF.

This clonotype was seen many times. The rearrangement links TRBV5-1 to TRBJ2-3; 8 positions agree with TRBD1. Germline CDR1 and CDR2: SGHRS and YFSETQ. This CDR3 spans 15 amino acids. J gave up 0 bases and V 3 bases, and 3 bases lay outside the gene matches. CDR3 protein: CASSWDRRSTDTQYF. The DNA for the CDR3 is TGCGCCAGCAGCTGGGACAGGCGTAGCACAGATACGCAGTATTTT.

This clonotype has at least ten counts. The chain recombines TRBV5-1 with TRBJ2-3, with D maybe TRBD2 (7 bases). The germline CDR1 and CDR2 sequences are SGHRS and YFSETQ. The CDR3 totals 16 residues. V was cut by 1 base and J by 3 bases, with 15 bases left in between. The DNA for the CDR3 is TGCGCCAGCAGCTTGAGGGGGAGGGCCGGGACAGATACGCAGTATTTT. Its translation is CASSLRGRAGTDTQYF. Variable domain in full (rest from reference TRBV5-1 and TRBJ2-3): KAGVTQTPRYLIKTRGQQVTLSCSPISGHRSVSWYQQTPGQGLQFLFEYFSETQRNKGNFPGRFSGRQFSNSRSEMNVSTLELGDSALYLCASSLRGRAGTDTQYFGPGTRLTVL.

This clonotype has ten or more counts. V is TRBV20-1 and J is TRBJ2-7, with TRBD1 matching 7 bases. The CDR3 sequence is 13 residues long. Losses at the gene ends were 4 bases for V and 0 bases for J; bases not matched to a gene: 3. Germline CDR1 DFQATT, CDR2 SNEGSKA (reference sequence). The CDR3 DNA is TGCAGTGCTAAGGACAGGAGCTCCTACGAGCAGTACTTC. It codes for CSAKDRSSYEQYF.

The table lists this clonotype with a few counts. The chain carries TRBV5-1 and TRBJ1-4, with D possibly TRBD1 on 5 matching bases. This CDR3 region has 14 residues. Germline assignment: CDR1 SGHRS and CDR2 YFSETQ. V lost 7 bases to trimming and J lost 0 bases, with 10 bases between them. The CDR3 reads CASAPGPTNEKLFF. In nucleotides, the CDR3 is TGCGCCAGCGCTCCAGGGCCAACTAATGAAAAACTGTTTTTT.

With respect to this clonotype: Because it lacks the conserved phenylalanine or tryptophan at the end, this CDR3 is likely a read error. The gene calls are TRBV6-5 and TRBJ1-1; D unresolved. Germline assignment: CDR1 MNHEY and CDR2 SVGAGI. The germline V and J ends were trimmed by 7 bases and 0 bases, with 9 bases remaining between them. The CDR3 contains 13 residues. CDR3 in amino acids: CASTEMVNTEAFC. DNA for the CDR3: TGTGCCAGCACTGAAATGGTGAACACTGAAGCTTTCTGT.

The sample holds many counts of this clonotype. The chain joins TRBV20-1 to TRBJ1-5; weak D call: TRBD1 (6 bases). Germline loops: CDR1 DFQATT, CDR2 SNEGSKA (reference sequence). Trimming left V 6 bases short and J 0 bases short, with 9 bases between. This CDR3 is built from 13 residues. The CDR3: CSAEQGSNQPQHF. CDR3 nucleotides: TGCAGTGCCGAACAGGGTAGCAATCAGCCCCAGCATTTT.

CDR3 residues: CSASLQRGTTDTQYF. The CDR3 DNA follows: TGCAGTGCTTCACTCCAGCGGGGGACTACAGATACGCAGTATTTT. This rearrangement joins TRBV20-1 to TRBJ2-3, with TRBD2 matching 8 bases. The J segment lost 3 bases and the V segment lost 5 bases, leaving 10 bases of the junction unmatched. The length of the CDR3 is 15 residues. The germline CDR1 and CDR2 sequences are DFQATT and SNEGSKA (reference sequence).

This clonotype was observed many times. The rearrangement links TRBV29-1 to TRBJ2-2; D unclear. Trimming pared 1 base from V and 8 bases from J, leaving 8 bases between. This CDR3 has 12 residues. Germline-derived CDR1 and CDR2 are SQVTM and ANQGSEA. The CDR3 loop reads CSVEGGWGELFF. CDR3 DNA: TGCAGCGTTGAAGGTGGATGGGGGGAGCTGTTTTTT.

A word on this clonotype: This sequence may be a read error, since a much larger clone differs from it by one base. V usage is TRBV29-1 and J usage is TRBJ2-5; TRBD1 matches at 7 bases. The CDR3 consists of 14 residues. Germline V lookup: CDR1 SQVTM, CDR2 ANQGSEA. Trimming at V came to 7 bases and at J to 6 bases, leaving 14 bases not matched to a gene. CDR3 sequence: CSATLGKGAKTQYF. The CDR3 region has the DNA TGCAGCGCAACGCTGGGAAAGGGGGCGAAGACCCAGTACTTC.

This clonotype has just a few counts. At one of its ends the junction is not consistent with the germline gene, which may arise from a read error. V gene TRBV4-1 combines with J gene TRBJ1-5; no clear D. The germline V gene has CDR1 MGHRA and CDR2 YSYEKL. The CDR3 length is 13 residues. CDR3 DNA: TGCGCCAGCAGCCAGACGCCCCATCAGCCCCAGAATTTT. Its translation: CASSQTPHQPQNF.

This clonotype appeared many times. The gene calls are TRBV15 and TRBJ1-2; a possible D gene is TRBD1 (6 bases). CDR3 length equals 14 residues. CDR1 is LNHNV, CDR2 YYDKDF, per germline (reference sequence). The V end lost 2 bases, the J end lost 4 bases, and 11 bases lay between the germline ends. CDR3 sequence reads: CATSRTGNFYGYTF. The CDR3 nucleotides are TGTGCCACCAGCAGAACAGGGAATTTCTATGGCTACACCTTC.

This clonotype was seen repeatedly, ten times or more. This chain joins TRBV7-9 and TRBJ1-5; 8 bases fit TRBD1. V dropped 5 bases and J dropped 5; count of bases not matched to a gene: 5. Germline V gene sequence: CDR1 SEHNR, CDR2 FQNEAQ (reference sequence). The length of the CDR3 is 14 residues. CDR3 residues: CASSRSGGDQPQHF. The DNA for the CDR3 is TGTGCCAGCAGCCGTTCAGGGGGCGATCAGCCCCAGCATTTT.

This clonotype was detected a few times. A much more abundant neighbour one base away suggests this may be a read error. The rearrangement uses TRBV12-3 or TRBV12-4 and TRBJ2-3; a possible D gene is TRBD1 (6 bases). The CDR3 is made up of 16 amino acids. The V and J ends lost 2 bases and 0 bases respectively, with 12 bases between them. In nucleotides, the CDR3 is TGTGCCAGCAGTTTACACGGGACACCGAGCACAGATACGCAGTATTTT. Protein: CASSLHGTPSTDTQYF.

The chain recombines TRBV10-1 with TRBJ2-7; TRBD1 might be the D (5 bases). The CDR3 runs 13 residues. With 7 bases removed from V and 3 bases from J, the gap between germline ends came to 13 bases. Germline assignment: CDR1 WNHNN and CDR2 SYGVQD (reference sequence). CDR3 sequence reads: CASTKDTNYEQYF. CDR3 coding DNA: TGCGCCAGCACCAAGGACACAAACTACGAGCAGTACTTC.

The sample holds many counts of this clonotype. V gene TRBV3-1 combines with J gene TRBJ2-2, with 11 bases lining up with TRBD1. Germline CDR1 LGHDT, CDR2 YNNKEL (reference sequence). The ends lost 2 bases at V and 5 bases at J; junction bases unmatched: 4. The CDR3 sequence is 16 residues long. The CDR3 sequence is CASSQRGQGETGELFF. The CDR3 nucleotides read TGTGCCAGCAGCCAACGGGGACAGGGGGAGACCGGGGAGCTGTTTTTT.